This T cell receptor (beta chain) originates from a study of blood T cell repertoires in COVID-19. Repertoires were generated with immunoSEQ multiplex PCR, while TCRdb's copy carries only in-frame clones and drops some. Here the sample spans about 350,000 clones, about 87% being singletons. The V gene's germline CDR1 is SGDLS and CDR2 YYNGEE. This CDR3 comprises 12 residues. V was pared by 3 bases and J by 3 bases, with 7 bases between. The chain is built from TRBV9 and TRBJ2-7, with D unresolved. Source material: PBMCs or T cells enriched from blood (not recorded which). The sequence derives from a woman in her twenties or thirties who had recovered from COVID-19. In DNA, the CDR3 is TGTGCCAGCAGCGATTTTAGCTACGAGCAGTACTTC. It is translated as CASSDFSYEQYF.